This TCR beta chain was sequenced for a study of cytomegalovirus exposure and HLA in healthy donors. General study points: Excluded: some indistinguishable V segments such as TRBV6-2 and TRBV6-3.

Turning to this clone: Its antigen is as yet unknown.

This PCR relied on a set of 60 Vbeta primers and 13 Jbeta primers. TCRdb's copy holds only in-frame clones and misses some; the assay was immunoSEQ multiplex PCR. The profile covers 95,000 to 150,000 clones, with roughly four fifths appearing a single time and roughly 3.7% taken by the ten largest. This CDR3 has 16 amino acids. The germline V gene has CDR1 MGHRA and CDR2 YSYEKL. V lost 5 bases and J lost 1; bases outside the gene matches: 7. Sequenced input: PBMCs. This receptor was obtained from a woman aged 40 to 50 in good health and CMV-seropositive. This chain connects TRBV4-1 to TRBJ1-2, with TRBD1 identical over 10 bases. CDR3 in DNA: TGCGCCAGCAGCGGCAGGGACAGGGGACATAACTATGGCTACACCTTC. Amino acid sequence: CASSGRDRGHNYGYTF.